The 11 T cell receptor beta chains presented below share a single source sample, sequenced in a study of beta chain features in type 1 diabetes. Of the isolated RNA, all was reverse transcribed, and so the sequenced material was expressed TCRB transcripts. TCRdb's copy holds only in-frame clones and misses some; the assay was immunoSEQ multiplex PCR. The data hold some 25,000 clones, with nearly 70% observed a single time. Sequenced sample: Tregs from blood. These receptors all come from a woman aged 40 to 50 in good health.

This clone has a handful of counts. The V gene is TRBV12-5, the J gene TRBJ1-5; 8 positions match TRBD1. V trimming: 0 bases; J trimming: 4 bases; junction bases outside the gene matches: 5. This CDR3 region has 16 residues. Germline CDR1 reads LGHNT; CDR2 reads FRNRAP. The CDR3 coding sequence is TGTGCTAGTGGTTTGGTACAGGGGGTAGGGAATCAGCCCCAGCATTTT. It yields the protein CASGLVQGVGNQPQHF.

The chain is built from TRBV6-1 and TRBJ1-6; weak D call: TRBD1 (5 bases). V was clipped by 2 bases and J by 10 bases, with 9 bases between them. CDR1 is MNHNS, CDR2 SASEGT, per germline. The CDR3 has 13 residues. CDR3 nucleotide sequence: TGTGCCAGCAGTGAACAGGGTGGATCACCCCTCCACTTT. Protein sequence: CASSEQGGSPLHF.

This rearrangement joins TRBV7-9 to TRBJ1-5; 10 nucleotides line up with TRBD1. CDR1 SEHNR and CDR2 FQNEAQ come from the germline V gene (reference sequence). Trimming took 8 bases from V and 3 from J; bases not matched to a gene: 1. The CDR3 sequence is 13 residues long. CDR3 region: CASGTGANQPQHF. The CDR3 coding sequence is TGTGCCAGCGGGACAGGGGCCAATCAGCCCCAGCATTTT.

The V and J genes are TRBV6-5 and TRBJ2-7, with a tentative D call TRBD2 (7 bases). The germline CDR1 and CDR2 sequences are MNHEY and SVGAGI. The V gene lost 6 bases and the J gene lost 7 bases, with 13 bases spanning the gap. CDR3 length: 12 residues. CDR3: CASRSGGHEQYF. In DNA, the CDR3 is TGTGCCAGCAGATCGGGGGGCCATGAGCAGTACTTC.

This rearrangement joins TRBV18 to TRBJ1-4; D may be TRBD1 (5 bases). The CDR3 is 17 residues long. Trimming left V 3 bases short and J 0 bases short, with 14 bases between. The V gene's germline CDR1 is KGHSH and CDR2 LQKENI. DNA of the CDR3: TGTGCCAGCTCACCCGTTGTAGGGGTGACAACTAATGAAAAACTGTTTTTT. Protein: CASSPVVGVTTNEKLFF.

The CDR3 loop is CASARDTPNYGYTF. The CDR3 nucleotides are TGTGCCAGCGCTAGGGACACCCCAAACTATGGCTACACCTTC. V usage is TRBV2 and J usage is TRBJ1-2; possibly TRBD1 for D (6 bases). The CDR3 is 14 residues long. Germline V gene data show CDR1 as SNHLY and CDR2 as FYNNEI. Trimming removed 8 bases from V and 2 bases from J, with 15 bases in between.

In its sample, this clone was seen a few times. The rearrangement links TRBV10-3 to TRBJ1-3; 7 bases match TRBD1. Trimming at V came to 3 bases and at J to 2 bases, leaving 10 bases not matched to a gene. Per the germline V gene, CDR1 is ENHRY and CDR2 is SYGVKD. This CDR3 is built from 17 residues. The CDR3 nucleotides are TGTGCCATCAGTGACAAGGCCGGGCAGGGGGCTGGAAACACCATATATTTT. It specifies CAISDKAGQGAGNTIYF.

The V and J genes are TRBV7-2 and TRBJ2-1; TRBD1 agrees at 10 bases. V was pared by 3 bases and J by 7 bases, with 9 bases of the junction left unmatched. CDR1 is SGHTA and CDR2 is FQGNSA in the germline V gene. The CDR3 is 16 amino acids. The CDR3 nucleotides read TGTGCCAGCAGCTTGGGGGGGACAGGGGTGAGGAATGAGCAGTTCTTC. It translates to CASSLGGTGVRNEQFF.

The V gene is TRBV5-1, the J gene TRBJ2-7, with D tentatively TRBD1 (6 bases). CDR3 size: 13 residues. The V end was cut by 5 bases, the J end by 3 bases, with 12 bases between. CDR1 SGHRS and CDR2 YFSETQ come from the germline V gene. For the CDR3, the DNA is TGCGCCAGCAGACCCGGACAGATCTACGAGCAGTACTTC. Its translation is CASRPGQIYEQYF. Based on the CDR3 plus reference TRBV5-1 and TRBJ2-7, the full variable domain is KAGVTQTPRYLIKTRGQQVTLSCSPISGHRSVSWYQQTPGQGLQFLFEYFSETQRNKGNFPGRFSGRQFSNSRSEMNVSTLELGDSALYLCASRPGQIYEQYFGPGTRLTVT.

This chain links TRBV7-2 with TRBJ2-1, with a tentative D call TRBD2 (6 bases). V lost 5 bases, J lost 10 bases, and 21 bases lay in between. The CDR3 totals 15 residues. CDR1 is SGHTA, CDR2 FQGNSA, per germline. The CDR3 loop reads CASSPPGLALREQFF. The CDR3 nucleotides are TGTGCCAGCAGCCCCCCGGGACTGGCCCTTCGGGAGCAGTTCTTC.

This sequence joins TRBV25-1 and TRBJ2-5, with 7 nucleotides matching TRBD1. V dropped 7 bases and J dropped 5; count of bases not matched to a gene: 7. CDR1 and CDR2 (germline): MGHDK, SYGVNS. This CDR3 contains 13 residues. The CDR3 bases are TGTGCCAGCACCCGACAGGGAGCCGAGACCCAGTACTTC. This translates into CASTRQGAETQYF.